These 2 T cell receptor beta chains share one sample of origin, sequenced in a study of cytomegalovirus exposure and HLA in healthy donors. The PCR used 60 Vbeta and 13 Jbeta primers. Only in-frame clones appear in the TCRdb table, and some are missing; sequencing was by immunoSEQ multiplex PCR. The repertoire holds about 150,000 clones, 66% seen once, with approximately 6.5% in the top ten. Sample: PBMCs. These receptor sequences come from a woman aged 55-70 years in good health and CMV-seronegative.

This clone showed up just a few times. The chain combines TRBV7-8 with TRBJ2-4; 8 bases match TRBD1. The trim removed 5 bases at V and 1 base at J, leaving 7 bases unmatched. Per germline, CDR1 SGHVS and CDR2 FQNEAQ. The CDR3 spans 16 residues. The CDR3 reads CASSPIRGLAKNIQYF. CDR3 nucleotides: TGTGCCAGCAGCCCCATCAGGGGGCTTGCCAAAAACATTCAGTACTTC.

This chain links TRBV12-5 with TRBJ2-3; TRBD2 aligns across 11 bases. Per the germline V gene, CDR1 is LGHNT and CDR2 is FRNRAP. The CDR3 is 15 residues long. V was clipped by 2 bases and J by 4 bases; unmatched bases: 2. For the CDR3, the DNA is TGTGCTAGTGGTTTGTCGGGACTAGCGGCAGATACGCAGTATTTT. It codes for CASGLSGLAADTQYF. The variable domain in full, with the rest retrieved from reference TRBV12-5 and TRBJ2-3, is DARVTQTPRHKVTEMGQEVTMRCQPILGHNTVFWYRQTMMQGLELLAYFRNRAPLDDSGMPKDRFSAEMPDATLATLKIQPSEPRDSAVYFCASGLSGLAADTQYFGPGTRLTVL.